Below are 16 T cell receptor beta chains sequenced from a single sample in a study of cytomegalovirus exposure and HLA in healthy donors. This PCR relied on a set of 60 Vbeta primers and 13 Jbeta primers. The method was immunoSEQ multiplex PCR; TCRdb's version includes in-frame clones alone and lacks a portion of them. The repertoire holds 85,000 to 130,000 clones, with about three quarters as singletons. The sequenced sample consisted of PBMCs. All receptors derive from a woman in her forties or fifties in good health and CMV-seropositive.

The gene calls are TRBV5-1 and TRBJ2-3; maybe TRBD2 (5 bases). Germline CDR1 SGHRS, CDR2 YFSETQ. V was trimmed by 4 bases and J by 4 bases, leaving 16 bases between them. The CDR3 sequence is 15 residues long. Here the CDR3 reads CASSLLGASADTQYF. Here the CDR3 DNA reads TGCGCCAGCAGCCTATTGGGAGCCAGCGCAGATACGCAGTATTTT.

The chain links TRBV4-1 to TRBJ1-2; D is unresolved. This CDR3 comprises 13 residues. V was pared by 1 base and J by 4 bases, with 7 bases between. The germline CDR1 and CDR2 sequences are MGHRA and YSYEKL. The CDR3 loop reads CASSQAFGYGYTF. CDR3 nucleotide sequence: TGCGCCAGCAGCCAAGCGTTCGGCTATGGCTACACCTTC.

J is TRBJ1-5 and V is TRBV7-8; 7 bases align to TRBD1. This CDR3 contains 17 residues. V was pared by 0 bases and J by 0 bases, with 5 bases of the junction left unmatched. CDR1 and CDR2 from the germline V gene are SGHVS and FQNEAQ. CDR3 in amino acids: CASSLARDSYSNQPQHF. DNA for the CDR3: TGTGCCAGCAGCTTAGCCCGGGACAGCTATAGCAATCAGCCCCAGCATTTT.

This clone was recorded once. This sequence joins TRBV18 and TRBJ1-6; TRBD1 aligns across 7 bases. The V gene end was trimmed by 3 bases and the J gene end by 12 bases; junction bases not matched to a gene: 8. This CDR3 contains 14 residues. Germline V gene lookup returns CDR1 KGHSH and CDR2 LQKENI. For the CDR3, the DNA is TGTGCCAGCTCACCCCGACAGGGAGAATTACCCCTCCACTTT. Translated, it gives CASSPRQGELPLHF.

The chain joins TRBV28 to TRBJ1-5; 7 bases align to TRBD1. The trim removed 5 bases at V and 4 bases at J, leaving 8 bases unmatched. The length of the CDR3 is 15 residues. Germline V gene data show CDR1 as MDHEN and CDR2 as SYDVKM. The CDR3 DNA sequence: TGTGCCAGCAGTGTTAACTTACAGGGGAATCAGCCCCAGCATTTT. This sequence encodes CASSVNLQGNQPQHF.

This clone was observed once. The chain joins TRBV5-4 to TRBJ2-3, with 7 bases that match TRBD2. After removal of 4 bases from V and 3 bases from J, the junction contained 5 bases not matched to a gene. The germline CDR1 and CDR2 sequences are SGHNT and YYREEE (reference sequence). The CDR3 is made up of 14 amino acids. The CDR3 sequence: CASSPGRATDTQYF. As DNA, the CDR3 is TGTGCCAGCAGCCCGGGGAGGGCGACAGATACGCAGTATTTT.

The gene calls are TRBV4-2 and TRBJ1-1; D is uncertain. The CDR3 runs 14 residues. From germline, CDR1 is LGHNA and CDR2 YNFKEQ. V lost 1 base and J 3 bases, leaving 9 bases between the germline ends. CDR3 amino acids: CASSQGSFDTEAFF. The DNA for the CDR3 is TGTGCCAGCAGCCAAGGTTCCTTTGACACTGAAGCTTTCTTT.

This clone has only a few counts. The chain has TRBV5-1 and TRBJ1-1, with D tentatively TRBD1 (6 bases). Trimming shortened V by 2 bases and J by 1 base, and 12 bases separated the two germline ends. The CDR3 is 15 residues long. The germline CDR1 and CDR2 sequences are SGHRS and YFSETQ. The CDR3 spells CASSFWGPGNTEAFF. The CDR3 DNA sequence: TGCGCCAGCAGCTTTTGGGGGCCGGGGAACACTGAAGCTTTCTTT.

The rearrangement joins TRBV9 to TRBJ1-2, with D hard to call. This CDR3 has 15 residues. Germline V gene sequence: CDR1 SGDLS, CDR2 YYNGEE. The V end lost 0 bases, the J end lost 6 bases, and 15 bases lay between the germline ends. The CDR3 sequence is CASSVEVRGSDGYTF. CDR3 DNA sequence: TGTGCCAGCAGCGTAGAGGTACGAGGGTCCGATGGCTACACCTTC.

The chain recombines TRBV7-2 with TRBJ1-1; 10 bases line up with TRBD1. CDR3 length: 15 amino acids. Germline values: CDR1 SGHTA, CDR2 FQGNSA. With 5 bases clipped from V and 4 bases from J, the junction kept 7 bases outside the gene matches. CDR3 nucleotide sequence: TGTGCCAGCAGCCAACGACAGGGGGCTGCCACTGAAGCTTTCTTT. Its protein is CASSQRQGAATEAFF.

This chain links TRBV9 with TRBJ1-6, with 8 bases identical to TRBD1. CDR1 is SGDLS, CDR2 YYNGEE, per germline. This CDR3 is built from 22 residues. The J segment lost 0 bases and the V segment lost 0 bases, leaving 17 bases of the junction unmatched. The CDR3 DNA reads TGTGCCAGCAGCGTAGCCCCTCTACCGGGACAGGATGATAGCTCCTATAATTCACCCCTCCACTTT. This gives the protein CASSVAPLPGQDDSSYNSPLHF.

DNA for the CDR3: TGTGCCAGTAGTATCGACCTCGCGAGGGAGACTGAAGCTTTCTTT. As protein: CASSIDLARETEAFF. The chain carries TRBV19 and TRBJ1-1; no firm D call. Germline CDR1 reads LNHDA; CDR2 reads SQIVND (reference sequence). This CDR3 comprises 15 residues. V was trimmed by 3 bases and J by 5 bases, leaving 16 bases between them.

V and J are TRBV9 and TRBJ2-5, with 9 nucleotides matching TRBD2. Germline values: CDR1 SGDLS, CDR2 YYNGEE. This CDR3 has 17 amino acids. After removal of 4 bases from V and 3 bases from J, the junction contained 13 bases not matched to a gene. The CDR3 protein is CASSPFKSSGGKETQYF. The CDR3 DNA sequence: TGTGCCAGCAGCCCATTTAAATCCAGCGGGGGGAAAGAGACCCAGTACTTC. Using reference TRBV9 and TRBJ2-5 for the parts outside the CDR3, the full variable domain is DSGVTQTPKHLITATGQRVTLRCSPRSGDLSVYWYQQSLDQGLQFLIQYYNGEERAKGNILERFSAQQFPDLHSELNLSSLELGDSALYFCASSPFKSSGGKETQYFGPGTRLLVL.

This chain joins TRBV7-9 and TRBJ2-5, with 8 bases lining up with TRBD1. Germline V gene data show CDR1 as SEHNR and CDR2 as FQNEAQ (reference sequence). Unmatched junction bases numbered 9, after V lost 4 bases and J lost 5 bases. The CDR3 sequence is 15 residues long. The CDR3 region is CASSSTTGAGETQYF. CDR3 nucleotide sequence: TGTGCCAGCAGCTCGACGACAGGGGCGGGGGAGACCCAGTACTTC.

The J gene is TRBJ1-1, the V gene TRBV28; D is possibly TRBD1 (5 bases). V lost 5 bases and J lost 2, with 12 bases in between. This CDR3 is built from 14 residues. Per germline, CDR1 MDHEN and CDR2 SYDVKM. The CDR3 DNA is TGTGCCAGCAGTCTCAGGGTGAAAAACACTGAAGCTTTCTTT. As protein: CASSLRVKNTEAFF.

This chain links TRBV11-2 with TRBJ2-7; D gene unclear. V lost 2 bases and J 0 bases, leaving 14 bases between the germline ends. Germline V gene sequence: CDR1 SGHAT, CDR2 FQNNGV. The CDR3 is 16 amino acids. This CDR3 is CASSLRGSFSSYEQYF. The CDR3 region has the DNA TGTGCCAGCAGCTTACGCGGCAGTTTCAGCTCCTACGAGCAGTACTTC.